These 7 T cell receptor beta chains were sequenced from one sample in a study of T cells after yellow fever vaccination. MiXCR was run by TCRdb on the 5' RACE reads, yielding one entry per CDR3 protein. Of some 670,000 distinct CDR3 sequences in the sample, 9% to 15% were seen once. The sequences come from PBMCs, collected on the day of the yellow fever booster vaccination. Receptor source: a man younger than 40 who received the YFV17D yellow fever vaccine.

J is TRBJ2-1 and V is TRBV7-2, with D tentatively TRBD2 (5 bases). CDR1 and CDR2 (germline): SGHTA, FQGNSA. The CDR3 loop spans 14 amino acids. The V end lost 3 bases, the J end lost 7 bases, and 13 bases lay between the germline ends. The CDR3 reads CASSLAGNFNEQFF. For the CDR3, the DNA is TGTGCCAGCAGCTTGGCGGGTAATTTTAATGAGCAGTTCTTC.

This clonotype was seen a handful of times. This chain links TRBV5-1 with TRBJ2-3; 10 bases map to TRBD2. The CDR3 has 16 residues. Germline trimming cut 0 bases from V and 5 bases from J; bases unmatched to any gene: 6. The V gene's germline CDR1 is SGHRS and CDR2 YFSETQ. The CDR3 sequence: CASSLGPSGRKDTQYF. The CDR3 DNA follows: TGCGCCAGCAGCTTGGGCCCTAGCGGGAGAAAAGATACGCAGTATTTT.

The J gene is TRBJ1-2, the V gene TRBV7-9; D call uncertain. This CDR3 contains 16 residues. With 1 base removed from V and 0 bases from J, the gap between germline ends came to 12 bases. Germline V gene sequence: CDR1 SEHNR, CDR2 FQNEAQ (reference sequence). The CDR3 DNA is TGTGCCAGCAGCTTAGTTCCCGGTCCAGCTAACTATGGCTACACCTTC. It encodes CASSLVPGPANYGYTF.

The CDR3 bases are TGCGCCAGCAGCAAGGGACTAGCGGTTAGCACAGATACGCAGTATTTT. Its translation: CASSKGLAVSTDTQYF. The rearrangement joins TRBV5-1 to TRBJ2-3; 11 bases are a match to TRBD2. CDR3 length: 16 residues. Per the germline V gene, CDR1 is SGHRS and CDR2 is YFSETQ. V shed 4 bases, J shed 0 bases, and the junction held 4 bases outside the gene matches. The full variable domain, rest sourced from reference TRBV5-1 and TRBJ2-3, is KAGVTQTPRYLIKTRGQQVTLSCSPISGHRSVSWYQQTPGQGLQFLFEYFSETQRNKGNFPGRFSGRQFSNSRSEMNVSTLELGDSALYLCASSKGLAVSTDTQYFGPGTRLTVL.

This clonotype was picked up many times. The J gene is TRBJ2-6, the V gene TRBV10-3, with D perhaps matching TRBD2 (6 bases). The CDR3 runs 16 residues. V lost 4 bases, J lost 2 bases, and 12 bases lay in between. Germline V lookup: CDR1 ENHRY, CDR2 SYGVKD. The CDR3 sequence is CAISGGDRAGANVLTF. The CDR3 nucleotides are TGTGCCATCAGTGGCGGGGACCGGGCTGGGGCCAACGTCCTGACTTTC.

This clonotype appeared a few times. The chain couples TRBV12-3 or TRBV12-4 to TRBJ2-1; 11 positions match TRBD2. V dropped 6 bases and J dropped 8; count of bases not matched to a gene: 3. This CDR3 spans 13 amino acids. CDR3: CASRVAGGDEQFF. The CDR3 nucleotides read TGTGCCAGCAGGGTAGCGGGGGGGGATGAGCAGTTCTTC.

This clonotype was counted a few times. The CDR3 loop reads CASSLGIRAGTSTAYEQYF. The CDR3 DNA sequence: TGTGCCAGCAGCTTGGGGATCCGGGCGGGGACTAGTACAGCCTACGAGCAGTACTTC. The V call is TRBV11-2, the J call TRBJ2-7; 8 bases agree with TRBD2. This CDR3 has 19 residues. Per the germline V gene, CDR1 is SGHAT and CDR2 is FQNNGV. Unmatched junction bases numbered 18, after V lost 3 bases and J lost 2 bases.